This paragraph reports one T cell receptor (beta chain). Its antigen is still unknown. The sample holds no much larger clone one base away, and base qualities are not on file. V drops 6 bases and J drops 6 bases, leaving 12 bases in between. Including the terminal cysteine and phenylalanine, the CDR3 comprises 13 residues. This entry keeps only the CDR3 DNA: 39 bases, framed from base 1. CDR1 KGHSH and CDR2 LQKENI were looked up in the germline V gene. TCR CDR3 regions were amplified from genomic DNA by multiplex PCR using the deep immunoSEQ assay. Genomic DNA extracted from each cell subset was distributed evenly over all wells of several immunoSEQ 96-well plates, and each plate served as one replicate. For sorted subsets, each replicate PCR was loaded with 200 ng genomic DNA, equivalent to 25,000 to 35,000 T cell genomes. The purified libraries were quantified using a Qubit 3.0 fluorometer, sized with a Bioanalyzer 2100, and then quantified again using the KAPA Library Quantification kit. Every immunoSEQ 96-well plate was sequenced on a dedicated single-read 150-cycle Illumina NextSeq 550 flow cell. The published analysis was carried out like this. Because the immunoSEQ output included only junctional sequences and no quality scores, the filtering could not be the same as the filtering used for full-length reads. To assign V/J genes and CDR3, sequences were annotated against IMGT germline references using PyIR, a Python wrapper for IgBLAST v1.9. Reads with weak V/J assignments (E-value above 1e-6), missing CDR3, stop codons, out-of-frame junctions, or ambiguous translated residues were removed. V3J clonotypes were defined by identical inferred V gene, J gene, and CDR3 amino acid sequence. The percentage overlap between two repertoires was calculated by dividing the number of shared unique clonotypes by the size of the smaller repertoire. RTK rarefaction, the Chao1 estimator, and Recon v2.1 estimates of unobserved clonotypes were used to assess repertoire richness. For all TCRbeta clonotypes obtained by the gDNA method from a few donors, generation probabilities were computed with OLGA. TCRdb's version of the immuneACCESS table is confined to in-frame rearrangements and falls short of the full clone set. An unresolved V gene accounts for under half of the shortfall where checked; the remainder is of unknown origin. The V and J calls and clone size are taken from that table; D and trimming were inferred from the DNA. The table for this sample lists some 1.5 million clones; 95% to 99% of them were counted only once. The ten largest clones add up to 0.4% to 0.55% of the sample.

The sample comes from a study of shared clonotypes between healthy human individuals (TCRdb year 2020). Regarding the study in general: A couple of women and a few men aged 18 to 49 years were included in the cohort. For each donor, CD4 naive and CD4 memory were each run on three plates, CD8 naive on two plates, and CD8 memory on one plate. The study deeply sequenced blood TCR repertoires of about 5 healthy adults to estimate repertoire size and the extent of clonotype sharing between individuals. To increase sequencing depth and limit assay-specific biases, TCR repertoire library preparation and sequencing were carried out by different laboratories using diverse techniques. Per donor, leukapheresis produced somewhere between about 0.9 and 9.5 billion PBMCs. Here is what the overall study found, with its caveats: Only blood was sampled, and tissue TCR repertoires likely differ from those in blood. Estimated clonotype richness was generally larger for naive than for memory subsets. Clonotypes shared by all four sorted-subset donors showed higher generation probabilities than non-shared clonotypes. The small number of donors limited the genetic and exposure-history diversity represented. Around 5.4% of naive CD4, 3.5% of naive CD8, roughly 2.5% of memory CD4, and about 0.4% of memory CD8 clonotypes were shared across several donors. Incomplete sequencing was indicated by rarefaction of sorted-subset datasets, despite the large sequencing depth. Pairwise subsampling led to the expectation that sequencing depth would affect the degree of clonotype sharing among donors.

Donors were healthy HIV-negative adults with no recently reported acute infections or vaccinations. Every donor was a Caucasian adult residing in Nashville, Tennessee, USA. CD4+ T cells were enriched by magnetic negative selection; naive cells were then positively selected on CD45RA, and the negative fraction formed the memory subset. After blood collection by leukapheresis, PBMCs were isolated using Ficoll-Histopaque density gradient centrifugation and then cryopreserved in the vapor phase of liquid nitrogen. Analytical flow cytometry was used to check the purity and quantity of each magnetically sorted T cell population. Each sorted fraction had its genomic DNA isolated and then quantified by UV absorbance on a Nanodrop 2000c.

This clonotype was obtained from a man aged 25 to 40 in good health. The source material was naive CD4+ T cells sorted from blood. Reading the label with the study, this specimen's cell subset or site is: CD45RA+ positively selected. The receptor chain draws on TRBV18 and TRBJ2-1; TRBD2 is a possible D gene, resting on 5 matching bases. Here is the DNA: TGTGCCAGCTCGCCCGGACTTTTCAATGAGCAGTTCTTC. Its protein is CASSPGLFNEQFF.